This TCR beta chain derives from a study of cytomegalovirus exposure and HLA in healthy donors. Turning to the study itself: Assignment to the Caucasian-associated ancestry cluster applied to approximately 80% of the approximately 370 genotyped donors.

The PCR had 60 Vbeta and 13 Jbeta primers. The assay was immunoSEQ multiplex PCR, and TCRdb's table has in-frame clones only and misses some. The sample yields about 110,000 clones, around 70% seen once. Findings and limits, study-wide: Certain indistinguishable V segments, among them TRBV6-2 and TRBV6-3, were excluded. Presence/absence results assume similar sequencing depth per donor, which may not hold.

A remark on this clone: The antigen is undetermined.

The CDR3 loop spans 16 amino acids. Germline loops: CDR1 SGHTA, CDR2 FQGNSA. V lost 2 bases and J lost 8; bases outside the gene matches: 5. The chain combines TRBV7-2 with TRBJ2-1; 14 bases are a match to TRBD2. Input material: PBMCs. This clonotype was obtained from a woman between 40 and 55 years old in good health and CMV-seronegative. DNA of the CDR3: TGTGCCAGCAGCTTAATGGGACTAGCGGGAGTCGATGAGCAGTTCTTC. Protein sequence: CASSLMGLAGVDEQFF.